This T cell receptor (beta chain) was captured by sequencing in a study of blood T cell repertoires in COVID-19. Trimming left V 5 bases short and J 5 bases short, with 7 bases between. Germline V gene sequence: CDR1 KGHSH, CDR2 LQKENI. The length of the CDR3 is 13 residues. Sequencing was performed with immunoSEQ multiplex PCR; in TCRdb, only in-frame clones are kept and a portion is missing. This table holds approximately 150,000 clones, 84% found once. This TCR was recovered from a woman of 80 years or more with COVID-19, enrolled during active disease. V usage is TRBV18 and J usage is TRBJ1-6; D unclear. Specimen: peripheral blood. CDR3 sequence: CASSRLDNSPLHF. The CDR3 nucleotides read TGTGCCAGCTCAAGACTGGATAATTCACCCCTCCACTTT.